Included here is one TCR beta chain sequence, with context. What it recognizes is unknown. Generated by immunoSEQ multiplex PCR, the TCRdb table keeps only in-frame clones and is missing some. The profile shows about 25,000 clones, 75% to 85% of them singletons. From germline, CDR1 is SGHRS and CDR2 YFSETQ. The CDR3 sequence is 16 residues long. Losses at the gene ends were 6 bases for V and 4 bases for J; bases not matched to a gene: 11. This record comes from a study of neoadjuvant nivolumab and ipilimumab in lung cancer. In the study overall: Nivolumab 3 mg/kg was given days 1, 15 and 29, plus ipilimumab 1 mg/kg day 1 in combination.

Study-wide results and limits: Only two of four nivolumab-treated tumors gained richness and clonality by surgery. A small number of samples were TCR sequenced.

Sequencing used tumor tissue, obtained after neoadjuvant nivolumab, alone or with ipilimumab, at or shortly before surgery. The V call is TRBV5-1, the J call TRBJ2-2, with 8 bases that match TRBD1. This receptor was taken from an adult with non-small cell lung cancer. The CDR3 nucleotides read TGCGCCAGCACCAGGGGCGGGCAGGGGGCCACCGGGGAGCTGTTTTTT. The encoded protein is CASTRGGQGATGELFF.